This passage covers 3 T cell receptor beta chains from one sample sequenced in a study of regulatory T cells in long-lasting Graves disease. Described time point: newly diagnosed GD, antithyroid drugs for less than 3 months. Scientists built the TCR library using RNA that was extracted from PBMCs. According to the study, TCR beta libraries were built with iRepertoire HTBI primers and CDR3-region Arm-PCR. MiXCR, run by TCRdb on the multiplex PCR reads, gives a single entry per CDR3 protein. The table includes 500,000 or so distinct CDR3 sequences, about 16% detected once. These records were also assigned to another study, of T cells in Graves' hyperthyroidism and ophthalmopathy.

The material sequenced was peripheral blood mononuclear cells (PBMCs), taken at new diagnosis, from a patient treated with antithyroid drugs. These receptors all come from a woman aged 40 to 65 with Graves disease.

In its sample, this clonotype was seen many times. This chain links TRBV20-1 with TRBJ1-1; D is unresolved. Trimming took 5 bases from V and 0 from J, leaving 7 bases between them. CDR1 is DFQATT and CDR2 is SNEGSKA in the germline V gene (reference sequence). CDR3 length: 12 residues. CDR3 DNA sequence: TGCAGTGCTCCCGTCCTGAACACTGAAGCTTTCTTT. Protein product: CSAPVLNTEAFF.

CDR3 sequence: CASSPRPGHLIGNQPQHF. CDR3 nucleotide sequence: TGTGCCAGCAGCCCACGACCGGGACATTTGATAGGCAATCAGCCCCAGCATTTT. This chain links TRBV28 with TRBJ1-5; TRBD1 is a possible D gene (6 bases). The germline gives CDR1 MDHEN, CDR2 SYDVKM. The CDR3 consists of 18 residues. The germline V and J ends were trimmed by 6 bases and 2 bases, with 23 bases remaining between them.

The rearrangement links TRBV24-1 to TRBJ2-2, with unresolved D. The V end was cut by 4 bases, the J end by 4 bases, with 0 bases between. There are 11 residues in the CDR3. From germline, CDR1 is KGHDR and CDR2 SFDVKD. This CDR3 is CATSDTGELFF. CDR3 DNA sequence: TGTGCCACCAGTGACACCGGGGAGCTGTTTTTT.